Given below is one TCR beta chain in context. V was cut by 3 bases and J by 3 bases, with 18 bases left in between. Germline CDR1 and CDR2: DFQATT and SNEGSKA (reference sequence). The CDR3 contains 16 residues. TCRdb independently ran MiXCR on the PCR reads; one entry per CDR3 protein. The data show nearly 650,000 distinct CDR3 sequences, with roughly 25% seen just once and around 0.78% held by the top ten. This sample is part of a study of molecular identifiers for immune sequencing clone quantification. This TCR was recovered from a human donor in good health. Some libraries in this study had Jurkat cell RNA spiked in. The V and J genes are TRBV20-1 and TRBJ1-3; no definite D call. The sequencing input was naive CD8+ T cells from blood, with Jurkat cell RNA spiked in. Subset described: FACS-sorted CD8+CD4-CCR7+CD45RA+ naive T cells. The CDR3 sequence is CSARNLERADGNTIYF. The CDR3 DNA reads TGCAGTGCTAGGAATTTGGAGCGGGCTGATGGAAACACCATATATTTT.